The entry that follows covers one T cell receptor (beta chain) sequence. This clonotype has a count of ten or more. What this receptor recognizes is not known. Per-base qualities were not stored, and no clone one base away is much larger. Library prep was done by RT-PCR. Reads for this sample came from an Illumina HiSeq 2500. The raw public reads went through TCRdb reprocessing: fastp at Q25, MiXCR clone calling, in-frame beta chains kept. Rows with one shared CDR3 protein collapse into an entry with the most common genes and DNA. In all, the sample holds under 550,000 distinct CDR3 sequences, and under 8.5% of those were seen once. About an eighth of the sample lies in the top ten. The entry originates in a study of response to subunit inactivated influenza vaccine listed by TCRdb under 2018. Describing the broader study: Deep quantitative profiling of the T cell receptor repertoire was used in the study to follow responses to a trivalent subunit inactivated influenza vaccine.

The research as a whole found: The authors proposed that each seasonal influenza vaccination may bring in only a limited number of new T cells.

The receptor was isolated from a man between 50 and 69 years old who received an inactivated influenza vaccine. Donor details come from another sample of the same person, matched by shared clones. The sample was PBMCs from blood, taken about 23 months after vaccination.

The nucleotides read TGCAGCGTTAATAGACTAGCGGGTGGGAATGAGCAGTTCTTC. Translated, this gives CSVNRLAGGNEQFF. The rearranged chain carries TRBV29-1 and TRBJ2-1; 10 bases in the junction line up with TRBD2. The germline V gene encodes CDR1 SQVTM and CDR2 ANQGSEA. Ends trimmed: V by 5 bases, J by 7 bases; bases unmatched to a gene: 8. The CDR3 runs 14 residues from the cysteine to the phenylalanine. Only the CDR3 DNA stays, 42 bases, in frame from base 1.